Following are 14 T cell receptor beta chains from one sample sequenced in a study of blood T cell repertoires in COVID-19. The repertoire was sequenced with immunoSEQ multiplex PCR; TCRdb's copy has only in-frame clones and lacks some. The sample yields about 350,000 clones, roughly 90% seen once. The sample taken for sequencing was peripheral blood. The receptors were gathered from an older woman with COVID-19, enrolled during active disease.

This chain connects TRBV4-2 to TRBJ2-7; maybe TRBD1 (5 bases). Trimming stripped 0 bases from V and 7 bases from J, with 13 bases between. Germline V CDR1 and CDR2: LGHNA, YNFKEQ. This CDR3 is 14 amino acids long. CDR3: CASSQDSGPGEQYF. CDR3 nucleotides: TGTGCCAGCAGCCAAGACTCAGGGCCAGGGGAGCAGTACTTC.

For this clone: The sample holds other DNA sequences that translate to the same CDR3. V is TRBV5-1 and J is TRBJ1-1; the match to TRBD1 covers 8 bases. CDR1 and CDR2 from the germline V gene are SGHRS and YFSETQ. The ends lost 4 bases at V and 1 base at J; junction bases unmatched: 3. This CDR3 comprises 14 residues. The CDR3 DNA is TGCGCCAGCAGCACACAGGGGGGGAACACTGAAGCTTTCTTT. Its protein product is CASSTQGGNTEAFF.

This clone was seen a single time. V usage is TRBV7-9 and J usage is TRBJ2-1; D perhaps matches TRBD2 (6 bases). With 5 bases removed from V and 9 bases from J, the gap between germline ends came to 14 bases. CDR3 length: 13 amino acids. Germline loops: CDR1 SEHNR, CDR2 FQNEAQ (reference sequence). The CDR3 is CASSRRGDGEQFF. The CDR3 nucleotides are TGTGCCAGCAGCCGGAGGGGAGACGGTGAGCAGTTCTTC.

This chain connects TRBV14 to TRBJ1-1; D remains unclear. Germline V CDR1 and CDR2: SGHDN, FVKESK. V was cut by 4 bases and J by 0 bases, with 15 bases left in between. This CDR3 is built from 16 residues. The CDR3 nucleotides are TGTGCCAGCAGCCGCGTCAACTTACGGTTGAACACTGAAGCTTTCTTT. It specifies CASSRVNLRLNTEAFF.

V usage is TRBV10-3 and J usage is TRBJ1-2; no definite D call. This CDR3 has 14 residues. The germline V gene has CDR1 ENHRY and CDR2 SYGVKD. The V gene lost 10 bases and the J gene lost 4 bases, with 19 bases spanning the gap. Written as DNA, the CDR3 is TGTGCCACGCAGGCGCCCGGAATATCCTATGGCTACACCTTC. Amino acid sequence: CATQAPGISYGYTF.

DNA for the CDR3: TGTGCCAGCAGTTTGCAGGGGGGAGACGAGCAGTACTTC. The encoded protein is CASSLQGGDEQYF. V gene TRBV28 combines with J gene TRBJ2-7; weak D call: TRBD1 (7 bases). This CDR3 spans 13 amino acids. Per germline, CDR1 MDHEN and CDR2 SYDVKM. The V end was cut by 3 bases, the J end by 5 bases, with 11 bases between.

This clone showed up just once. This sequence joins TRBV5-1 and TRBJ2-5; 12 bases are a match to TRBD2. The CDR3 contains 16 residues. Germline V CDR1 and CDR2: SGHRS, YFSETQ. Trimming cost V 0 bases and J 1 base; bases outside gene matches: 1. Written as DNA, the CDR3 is TGCGCCAGCAGCTTGGGGACTAGCGGGATCCAAGAGACCCAGTACTTC. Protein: CASSLGTSGIQETQYF.

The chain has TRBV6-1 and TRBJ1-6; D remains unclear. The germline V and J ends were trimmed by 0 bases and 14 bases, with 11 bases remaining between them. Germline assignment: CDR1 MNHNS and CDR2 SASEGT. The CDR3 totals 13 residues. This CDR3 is CASSEAVRGALHF. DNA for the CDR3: TGTGCCAGCAGTGAAGCAGTTAGAGGAGCCCTCCACTTT.

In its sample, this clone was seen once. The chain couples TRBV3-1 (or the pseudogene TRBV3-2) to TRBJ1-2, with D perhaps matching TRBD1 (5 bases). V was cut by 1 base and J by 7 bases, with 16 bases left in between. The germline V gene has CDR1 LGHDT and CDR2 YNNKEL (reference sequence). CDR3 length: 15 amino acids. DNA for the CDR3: TGTGCCAGCAGCCAAGTTGGGAGGGGTTCAGGTGGCTACACCTTC. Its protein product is CASSQVGRGSGGYTF.

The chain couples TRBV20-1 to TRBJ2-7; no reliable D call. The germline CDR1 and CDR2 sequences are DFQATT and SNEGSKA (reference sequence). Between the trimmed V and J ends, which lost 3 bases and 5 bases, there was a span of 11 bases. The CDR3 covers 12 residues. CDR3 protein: CSASQVSHEQYF. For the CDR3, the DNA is TGCAGTGCTAGTCAGGTTTCCCACGAGCAGTACTTC.

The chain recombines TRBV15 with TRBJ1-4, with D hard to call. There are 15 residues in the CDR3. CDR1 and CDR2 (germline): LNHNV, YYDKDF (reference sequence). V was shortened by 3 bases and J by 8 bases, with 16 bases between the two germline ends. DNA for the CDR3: TGTGCCACCAGCAGGACCCGACGGGGTAACGAAAAACTGTTTTTT. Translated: CATSRTRRGNEKLFF.

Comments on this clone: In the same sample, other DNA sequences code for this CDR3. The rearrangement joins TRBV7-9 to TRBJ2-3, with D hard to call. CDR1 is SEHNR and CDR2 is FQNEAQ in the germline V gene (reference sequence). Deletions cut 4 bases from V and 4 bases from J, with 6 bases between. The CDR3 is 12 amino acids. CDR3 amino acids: CASSSTADTQYF. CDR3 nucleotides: TGTGCCAGCAGCTCCACTGCAGATACGCAGTATTTT.

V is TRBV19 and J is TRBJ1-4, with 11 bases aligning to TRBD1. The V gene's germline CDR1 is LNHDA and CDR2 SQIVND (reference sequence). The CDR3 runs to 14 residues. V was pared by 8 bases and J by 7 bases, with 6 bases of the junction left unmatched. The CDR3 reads CASGRTGGGEKLFF. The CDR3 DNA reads TGTGCCAGTGGGCGGACAGGGGGCGGTGAAAAACTGTTTTTT.

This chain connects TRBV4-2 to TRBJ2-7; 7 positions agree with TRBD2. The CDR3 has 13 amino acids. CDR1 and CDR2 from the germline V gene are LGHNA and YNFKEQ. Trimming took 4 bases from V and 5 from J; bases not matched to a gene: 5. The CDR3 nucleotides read TGTGCCAGCAGCCGGGCGGGGGAGAACGAGCAGTACTTC. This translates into CASSRAGENEQYF.